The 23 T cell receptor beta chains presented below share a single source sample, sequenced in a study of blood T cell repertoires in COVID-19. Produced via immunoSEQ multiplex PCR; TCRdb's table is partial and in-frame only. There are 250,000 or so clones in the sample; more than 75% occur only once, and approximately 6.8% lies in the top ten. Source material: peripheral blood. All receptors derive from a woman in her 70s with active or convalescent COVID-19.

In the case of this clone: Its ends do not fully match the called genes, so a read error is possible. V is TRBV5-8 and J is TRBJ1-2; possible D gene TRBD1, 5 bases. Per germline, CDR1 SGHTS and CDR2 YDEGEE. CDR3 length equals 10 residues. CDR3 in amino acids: CASSLNGASF. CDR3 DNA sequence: TGTGCCAGCAGCTTGAATGGGGCATCCTTC.

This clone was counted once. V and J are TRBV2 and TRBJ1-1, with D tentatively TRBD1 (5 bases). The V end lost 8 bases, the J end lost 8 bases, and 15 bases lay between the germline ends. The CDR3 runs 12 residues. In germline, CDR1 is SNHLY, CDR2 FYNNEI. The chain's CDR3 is CASVLGGTEAFF. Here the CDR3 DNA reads TGTGCCAGCGTCTTGGGGGGGACGGAAGCTTTCTTT.

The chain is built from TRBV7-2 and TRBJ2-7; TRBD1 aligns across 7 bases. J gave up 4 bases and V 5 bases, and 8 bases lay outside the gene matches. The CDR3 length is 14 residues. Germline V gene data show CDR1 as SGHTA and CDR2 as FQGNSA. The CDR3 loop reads CASSKQGIPYEQYF. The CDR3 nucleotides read TGTGCCAGCAGCAAACAGGGGATTCCGTACGAGCAGTACTTC.

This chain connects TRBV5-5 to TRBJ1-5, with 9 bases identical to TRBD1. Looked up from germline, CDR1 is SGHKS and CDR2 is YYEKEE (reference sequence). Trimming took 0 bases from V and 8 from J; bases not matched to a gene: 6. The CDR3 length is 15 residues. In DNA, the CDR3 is TGTGCCAGCAGCTTGGCTACAGGGGGCAAGGAGCCCCAGCATTTT. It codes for CASSLATGGKEPQHF.

CDR3 in amino acids: CASSYTGTGGGSPLHF. The CDR3 DNA follows: TGTGCCAGCAGTTACACCGGGACAGGGGGTGGATCACCCCTCCACTTT. The J gene is TRBJ1-6, the V gene TRBV6-6; the match to TRBD1 covers 11 bases. Per the germline V gene, CDR1 is MNHNY and CDR2 is SVGAGI (reference sequence). The CDR3 spans 16 residues. Trimming removed 2 bases from V and 10 bases from J; junction bases left unmatched: 7.

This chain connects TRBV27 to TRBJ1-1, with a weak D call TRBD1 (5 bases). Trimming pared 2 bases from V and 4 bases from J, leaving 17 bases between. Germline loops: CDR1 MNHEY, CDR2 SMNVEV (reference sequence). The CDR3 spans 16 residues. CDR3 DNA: TGTGCCAGCAGTTTACCCCCGGGCAGGGTTGGCACTGAAGCTTTCTTT. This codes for CASSLPPGRVGTEAFF.

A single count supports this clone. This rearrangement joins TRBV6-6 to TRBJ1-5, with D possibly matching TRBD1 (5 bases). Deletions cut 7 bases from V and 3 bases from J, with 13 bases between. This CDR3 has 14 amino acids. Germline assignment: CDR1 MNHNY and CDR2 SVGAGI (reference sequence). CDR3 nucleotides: TGTGCCAGCATCCGCGACAGAATCAATCAGCCCCAGCATTTT. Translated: CASIRDRINQPQHF.

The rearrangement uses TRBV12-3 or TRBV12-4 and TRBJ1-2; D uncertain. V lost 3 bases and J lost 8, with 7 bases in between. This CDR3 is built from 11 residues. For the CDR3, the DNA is TGTGCCAGCAGTTTCGGTAGCGGCTACACCTTC. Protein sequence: CASSFGSGYTF.

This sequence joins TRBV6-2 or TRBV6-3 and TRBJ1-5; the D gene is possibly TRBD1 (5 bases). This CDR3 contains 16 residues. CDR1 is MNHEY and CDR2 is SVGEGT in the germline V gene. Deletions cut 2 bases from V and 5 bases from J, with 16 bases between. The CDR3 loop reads CASSYGYRTGDQPQHF. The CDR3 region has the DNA TGTGCCAGCAGTTACGGCTACCGTACGGGGGATCAGCCCCAGCATTTT.

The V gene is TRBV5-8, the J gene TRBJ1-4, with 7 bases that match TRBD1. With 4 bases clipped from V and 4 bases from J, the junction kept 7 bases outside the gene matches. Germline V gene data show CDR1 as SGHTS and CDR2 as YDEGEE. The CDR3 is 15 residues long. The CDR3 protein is CASSPTGDFNEKLFF. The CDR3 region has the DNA TGTGCCAGCAGCCCCACAGGGGATTTTAATGAAAAACTGTTTTTT.

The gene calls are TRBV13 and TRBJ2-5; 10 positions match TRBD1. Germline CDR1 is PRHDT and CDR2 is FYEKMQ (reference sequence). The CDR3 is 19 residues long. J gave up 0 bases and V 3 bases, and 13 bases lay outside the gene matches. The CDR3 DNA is TGTGCCAGCAGCTTGGTGGACAGGGGGTACGTTCCGTACCAAGAGACCCAGTACTTC. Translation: CASSLVDRGYVPYQETQYF.

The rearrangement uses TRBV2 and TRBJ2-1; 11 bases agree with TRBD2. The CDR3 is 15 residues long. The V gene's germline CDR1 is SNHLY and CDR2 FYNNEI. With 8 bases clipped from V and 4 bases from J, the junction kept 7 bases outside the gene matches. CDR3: CASSRSSGGYNEQFF. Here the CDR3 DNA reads TGTGCCAGCTCGAGATCTAGCGGGGGGTACAATGAGCAGTTCTTC.

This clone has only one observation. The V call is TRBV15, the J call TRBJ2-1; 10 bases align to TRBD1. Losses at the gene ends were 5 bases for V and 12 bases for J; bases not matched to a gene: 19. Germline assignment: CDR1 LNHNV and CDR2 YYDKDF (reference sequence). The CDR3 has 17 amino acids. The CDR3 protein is CATSRPGQGQGPRGQFF. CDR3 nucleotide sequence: TGTGCCACCAGCCGACCGGGACAGGGGCAGGGCCCTCGCGGGCAGTTCTTC. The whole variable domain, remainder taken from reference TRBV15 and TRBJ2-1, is DAMVIQNPRYQVTQFGKPVTLSCSQTLNHNVMYWYQQKSSQAPKLLFHYYDKDFNNEADTPDNFQSRRPNTSFCFLDIRSPGLGDTAMYLCATSRPGQGQGPRGQFFGPGTRLTVL.

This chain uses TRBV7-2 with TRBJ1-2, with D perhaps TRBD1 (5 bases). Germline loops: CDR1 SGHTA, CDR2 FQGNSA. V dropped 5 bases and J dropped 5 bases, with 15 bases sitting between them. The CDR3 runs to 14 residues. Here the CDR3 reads CASSPTGDGYGYTF. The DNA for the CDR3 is TGTGCCAGCAGCCCAACAGGTGACGGGTATGGCTACACCTTC.

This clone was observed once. The CDR3 spells CASSYSLGTGGTYMGNEQFF. The CDR3 DNA sequence: TGTGCCAGCAGTTACTCCCTGGGGACGGGGGGAACGTACATGGGCAATGAGCAGTTCTTC. The rearrangement joins TRBV6-2 or TRBV6-3 to TRBJ2-1; 7 bases are shared with TRBD2. CDR1 is MNHEY and CDR2 is SVGEGT in the germline V gene. V lost 0 bases and J lost 6; bases outside the gene matches: 20. The CDR3 extends over 20 amino acids.

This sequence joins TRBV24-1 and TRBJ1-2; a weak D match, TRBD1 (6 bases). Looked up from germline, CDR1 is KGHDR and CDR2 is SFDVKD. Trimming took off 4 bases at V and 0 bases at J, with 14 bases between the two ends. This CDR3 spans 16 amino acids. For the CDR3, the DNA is TGTGCCACCAGTGACTCACGGACAGACTCTAACTATGGCTACACCTTC. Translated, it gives CATSDSRTDSNYGYTF.

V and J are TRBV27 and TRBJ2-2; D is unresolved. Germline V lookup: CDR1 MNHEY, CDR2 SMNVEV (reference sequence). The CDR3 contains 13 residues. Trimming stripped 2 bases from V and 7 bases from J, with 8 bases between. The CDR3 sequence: CASSLRAIGELFF. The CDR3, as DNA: TGTGCCAGCAGTTTAAGAGCTATCGGGGAGCTGTTTTTT.

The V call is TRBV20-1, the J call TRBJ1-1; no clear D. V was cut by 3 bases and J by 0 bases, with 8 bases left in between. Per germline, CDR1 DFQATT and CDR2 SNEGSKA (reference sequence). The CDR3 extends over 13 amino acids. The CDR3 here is CSASGPMNTEAFF. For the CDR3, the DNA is TGCAGTGCTAGTGGGCCAATGAACACTGAAGCTTTCTTT.

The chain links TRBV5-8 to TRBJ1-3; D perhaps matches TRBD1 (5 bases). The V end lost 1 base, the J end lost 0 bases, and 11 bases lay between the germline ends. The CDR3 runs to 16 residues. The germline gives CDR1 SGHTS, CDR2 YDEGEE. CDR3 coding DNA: TGTGCCAGCAGCTTGAGACAGTTCCTCTCTGGAAACACCATATATTTT. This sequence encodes CASSLRQFLSGNTIYF.

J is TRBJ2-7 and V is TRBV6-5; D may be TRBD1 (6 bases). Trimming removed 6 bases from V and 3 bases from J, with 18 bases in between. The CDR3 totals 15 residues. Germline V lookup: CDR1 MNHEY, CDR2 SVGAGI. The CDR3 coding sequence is TGTGCCAGCAGGCCATCGCAACAGGGAAACTACGAGCAGTACTTC. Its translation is CASRPSQQGNYEQYF.

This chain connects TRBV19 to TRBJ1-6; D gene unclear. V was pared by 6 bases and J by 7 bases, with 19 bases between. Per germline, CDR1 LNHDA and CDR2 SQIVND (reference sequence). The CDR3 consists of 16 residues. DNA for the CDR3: TGTGCCAGTAGCTGGGAGGTCCCAGGAATGAATTCACCCCTCCACTTT. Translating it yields CASSWEVPGMNSPLHF. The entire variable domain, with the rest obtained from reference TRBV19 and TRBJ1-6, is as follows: DGGITQSPKYLFRKEGQNVTLSCEQNLNHDAMYWYRQDPGQGLRLIYYSQIVNDFQKGDIAEGYSVSREKKESFPLTVTSAQKNPTAFYLCASSWEVPGMNSPLHFGNGTRLTVT.

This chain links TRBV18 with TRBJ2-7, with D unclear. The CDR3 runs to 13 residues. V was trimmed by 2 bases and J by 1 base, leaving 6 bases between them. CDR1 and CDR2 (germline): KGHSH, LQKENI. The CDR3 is CASSPDSSYEQYF. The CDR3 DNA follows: TGTGCCAGCTCACCAGATAGTTCCTACGAGCAGTACTTC.

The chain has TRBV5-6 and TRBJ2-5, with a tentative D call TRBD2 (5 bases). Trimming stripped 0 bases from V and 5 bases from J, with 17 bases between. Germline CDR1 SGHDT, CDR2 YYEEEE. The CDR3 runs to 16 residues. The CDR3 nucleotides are TGTGCCAGCAGCTTGGGGGTTGGCCTGCCGGGGGAGACCCAGTACTTC. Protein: CASSLGVGLPGETQYF.